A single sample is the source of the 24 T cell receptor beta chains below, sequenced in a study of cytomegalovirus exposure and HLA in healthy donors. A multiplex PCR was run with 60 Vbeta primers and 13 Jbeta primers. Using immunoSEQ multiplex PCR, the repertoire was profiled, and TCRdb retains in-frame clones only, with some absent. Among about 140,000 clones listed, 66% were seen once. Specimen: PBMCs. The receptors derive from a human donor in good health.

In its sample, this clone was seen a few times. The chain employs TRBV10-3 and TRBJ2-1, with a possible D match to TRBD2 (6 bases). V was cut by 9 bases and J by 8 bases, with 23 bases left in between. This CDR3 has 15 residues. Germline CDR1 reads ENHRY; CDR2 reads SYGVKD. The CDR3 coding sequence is TGTGCCATACCCCCCTTTGCGGGGCCACGGGATGAGCAGTTCTTC. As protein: CAIPPFAGPRDEQFF.

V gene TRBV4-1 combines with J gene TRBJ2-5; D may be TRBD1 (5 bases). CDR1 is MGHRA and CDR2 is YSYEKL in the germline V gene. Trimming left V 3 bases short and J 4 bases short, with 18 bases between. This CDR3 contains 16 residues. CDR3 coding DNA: TGCGCCAGCAGCCAGTCAACAGGAATTAGGGTAGAGACCCAGTACTTC. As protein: CASSQSTGIRVETQYF.

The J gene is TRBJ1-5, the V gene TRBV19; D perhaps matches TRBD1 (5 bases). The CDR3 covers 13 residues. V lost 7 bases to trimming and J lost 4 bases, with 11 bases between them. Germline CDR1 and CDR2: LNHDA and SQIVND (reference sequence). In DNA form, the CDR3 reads TGTGCCAGTATGACGGGGGGAAATCAGCCCCAGCATTTT. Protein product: CASMTGGNQPQHF.

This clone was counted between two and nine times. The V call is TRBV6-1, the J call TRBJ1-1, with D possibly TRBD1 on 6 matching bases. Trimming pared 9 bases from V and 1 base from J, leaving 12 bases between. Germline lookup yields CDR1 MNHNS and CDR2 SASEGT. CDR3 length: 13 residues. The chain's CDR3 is CASTGLENTEAFF. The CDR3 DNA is TGTGCCAGTACAGGGTTGGAGAACACTGAAGCTTTCTTT.

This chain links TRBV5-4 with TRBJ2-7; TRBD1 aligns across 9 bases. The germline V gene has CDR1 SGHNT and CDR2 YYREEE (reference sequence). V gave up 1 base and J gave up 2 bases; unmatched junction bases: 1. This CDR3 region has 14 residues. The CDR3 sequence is CASSLTGGTYEQYF. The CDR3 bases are TGTGCCAGCAGCTTGACAGGGGGCACCTACGAGCAGTACTTC.

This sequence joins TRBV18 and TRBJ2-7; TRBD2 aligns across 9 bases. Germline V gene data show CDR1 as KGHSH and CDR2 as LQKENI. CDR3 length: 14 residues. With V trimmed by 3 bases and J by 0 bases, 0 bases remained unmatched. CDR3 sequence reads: CASSPSGSSYEQYF. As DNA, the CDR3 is TGTGCCAGCTCACCTAGCGGGAGCTCCTACGAGCAGTACTTC.

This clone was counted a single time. The CDR3 coding sequence is TGTGCCAGCAGCTTGAGGCCAGGGCAAGAGACCCAGTACTTC. It yields the protein CASSLRPGQETQYF. The rearrangement uses TRBV5-4 and TRBJ2-5; perhaps TRBD1 as D (5 bases). This CDR3 has 14 amino acids. V was trimmed by 1 base and J by 2 bases, leaving 9 bases between them. Germline V CDR1 and CDR2: SGHNT, YYREEE (reference sequence).

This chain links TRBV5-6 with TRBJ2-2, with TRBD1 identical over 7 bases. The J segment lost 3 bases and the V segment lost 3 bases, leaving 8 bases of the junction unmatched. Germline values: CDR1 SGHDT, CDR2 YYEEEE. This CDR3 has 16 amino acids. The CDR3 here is CASSSPTGMYTGELFF. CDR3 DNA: TGTGCCAGCAGCTCGCCGACAGGGATGTACACCGGGGAGCTGTTTTTT.

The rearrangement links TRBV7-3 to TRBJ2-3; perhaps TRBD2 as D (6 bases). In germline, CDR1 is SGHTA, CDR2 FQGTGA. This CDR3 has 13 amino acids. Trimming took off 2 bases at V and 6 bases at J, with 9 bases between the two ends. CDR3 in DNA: TGTGCCAGCAGCTTACTAGCGAGGGATACGCAGTATTTT. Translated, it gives CASSLLARDTQYF.

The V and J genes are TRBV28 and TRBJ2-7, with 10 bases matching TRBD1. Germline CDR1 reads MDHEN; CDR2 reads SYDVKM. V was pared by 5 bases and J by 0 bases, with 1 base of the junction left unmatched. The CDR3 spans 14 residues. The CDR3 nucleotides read TGTGCCAGCAGTGGGACAGGGGTCTCCTACGAGCAGTACTTC. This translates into CASSGTGVSYEQYF.

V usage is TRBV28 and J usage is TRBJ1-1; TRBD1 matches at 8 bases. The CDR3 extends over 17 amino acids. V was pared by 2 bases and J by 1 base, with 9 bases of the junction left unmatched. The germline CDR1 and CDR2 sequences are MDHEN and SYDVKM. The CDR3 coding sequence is TGTGCCAGCAGTTTAGGGAGGCAGGGGGCTAAGAACACTGAAGCTTTCTTT. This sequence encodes CASSLGRQGAKNTEAFF. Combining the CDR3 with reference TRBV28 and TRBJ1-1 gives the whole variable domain DVKVTQSSRYLVKRTGEKVFLECVQDMDHENMFWYRQDPGLGLRLIYFSYDVKMKEKGDIPEGYSVSREKKERFSLILESASTNQTSMYLCASSLGRQGAKNTEAFFGQGTRLTVV.

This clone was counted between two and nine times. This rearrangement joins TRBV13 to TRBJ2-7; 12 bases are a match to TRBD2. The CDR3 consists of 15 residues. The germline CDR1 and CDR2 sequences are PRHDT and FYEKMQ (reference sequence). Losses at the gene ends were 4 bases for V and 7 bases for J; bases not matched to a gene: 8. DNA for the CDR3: TGTGCCAGCAGCTCGCGGACTAGCGGGACGAGGGAGCAGTACTTC. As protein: CASSSRTSGTREQYF.

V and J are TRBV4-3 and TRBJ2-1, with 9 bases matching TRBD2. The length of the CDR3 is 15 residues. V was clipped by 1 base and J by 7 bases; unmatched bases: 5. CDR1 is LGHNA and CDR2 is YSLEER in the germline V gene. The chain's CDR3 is CASSQASGRHNEQFF. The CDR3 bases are TGCGCCAGCAGCCAAGCCAGCGGGAGGCATAATGAGCAGTTCTTC.

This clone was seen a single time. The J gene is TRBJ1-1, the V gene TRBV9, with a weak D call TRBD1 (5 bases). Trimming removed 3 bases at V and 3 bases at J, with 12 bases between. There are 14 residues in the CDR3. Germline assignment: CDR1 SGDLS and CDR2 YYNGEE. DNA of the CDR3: TGTGCCAGCAGCGCCGCGGGGGGGGACACTGAAGCTTTCTTT. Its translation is CASSAAGGDTEAFF. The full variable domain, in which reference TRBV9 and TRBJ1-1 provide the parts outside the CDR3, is DSGVTQTPKHLITATGQRVTLRCSPRSGDLSVYWYQQSLDQGLQFLIQYYNGEERAKGNILERFSAQQFPDLHSELNLSSLELGDSALYFCASSAAGGDTEAFFGQGTRLTVV.

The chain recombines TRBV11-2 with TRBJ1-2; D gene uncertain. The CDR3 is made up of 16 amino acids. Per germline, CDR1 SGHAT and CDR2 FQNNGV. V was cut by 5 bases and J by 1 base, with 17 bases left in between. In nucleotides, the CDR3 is TGTGCCAGCAGCGATCAAGGACTCCTACTTAACTATGGCTACACCTTC. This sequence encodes CASSDQGLLLNYGYTF.

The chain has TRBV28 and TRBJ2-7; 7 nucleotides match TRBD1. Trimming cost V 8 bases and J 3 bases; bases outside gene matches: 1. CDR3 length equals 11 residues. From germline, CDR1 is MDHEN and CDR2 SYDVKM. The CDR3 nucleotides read TGTGCCAGCGGGACAGACTACGAGCAGTACTTC. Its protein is CASGTDYEQYF.

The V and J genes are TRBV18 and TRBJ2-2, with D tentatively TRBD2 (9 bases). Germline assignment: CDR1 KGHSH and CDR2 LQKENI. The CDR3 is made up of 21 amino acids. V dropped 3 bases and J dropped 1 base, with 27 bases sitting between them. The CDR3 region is CASSPSTGVVSGSRNTGELFF. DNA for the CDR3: TGTGCCAGCTCACCCTCGACAGGGGTGGTTAGCGGGAGCCGGAACACCGGGGAGCTGTTTTTT. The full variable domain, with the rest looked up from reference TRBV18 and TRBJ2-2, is NAGVMQNPRHLVRRRGQEARLRCSPMKGHSHVYWYRQLPEEGLKFMVYLQKENIIDESGMPKERFSAEFPKEGPSILRIQQVVRGDSAAYFCASSPSTGVVSGSRNTGELFFGEGSRLTVL.

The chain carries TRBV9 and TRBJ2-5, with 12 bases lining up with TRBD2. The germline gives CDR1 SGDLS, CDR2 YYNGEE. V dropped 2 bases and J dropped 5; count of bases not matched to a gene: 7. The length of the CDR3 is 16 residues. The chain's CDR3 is CASSVSSGRALETQYF. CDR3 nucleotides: TGTGCCAGCAGCGTCTCTAGCGGGAGGGCCTTGGAGACCCAGTACTTC.

DNA for the CDR3: TGTGCCAGCAAGGGGGGGAGGGCGGGGACAGATACGCAGTATTTT. It yields the protein CASKGGRAGTDTQYF. The chain combines TRBV27 with TRBJ2-3, with D maybe TRBD2 (7 bases). Germline CDR1 and CDR2: MNHEY and SMNVEV (reference sequence). Deletions cut 7 bases from V and 3 bases from J, with 17 bases between. CDR3 size: 15 residues.

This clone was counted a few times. In DNA form, the CDR3 reads TGTGCCAGCAGCCACACAGGGGCGTCTAGCTATGGCTACACCTTC. Its translation is CASSHTGASSYGYTF. The chain couples TRBV14 to TRBJ1-2; 7 bases agree with TRBD1. The V and J ends lost 3 bases and 4 bases, in that order; junction bases with no gene match: 8. Germline V gene data show CDR1 as SGHDN and CDR2 as FVKESK. CDR3 length equals 15 residues.

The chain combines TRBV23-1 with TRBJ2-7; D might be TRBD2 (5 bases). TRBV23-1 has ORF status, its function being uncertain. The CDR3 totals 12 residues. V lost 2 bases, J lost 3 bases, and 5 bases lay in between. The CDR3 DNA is TGCGCCAGCAGTCAAGGAGGCTACGAGCAGTACTTC. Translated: CASSQGGYEQYF.

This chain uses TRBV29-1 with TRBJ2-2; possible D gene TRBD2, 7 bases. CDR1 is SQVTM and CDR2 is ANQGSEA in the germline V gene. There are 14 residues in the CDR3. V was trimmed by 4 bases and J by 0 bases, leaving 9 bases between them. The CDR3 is CSVGGGPNTGELFF. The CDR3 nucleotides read TGCAGCGTTGGGGGGGGGCCGAACACCGGGGAGCTGTTTTTT.

CDR3 bases: TGCGCCAGCAGCCAAGATCCGCCGGGGCAGGGGCGGCATGGCTACACCTTC. This translates into CASSQDPPGQGRHGYTF. This chain links TRBV4-1 with TRBJ1-2; a weak D match, TRBD1 (6 bases). Germline V CDR1 and CDR2: MGHRA, YSYEKL. The CDR3 is made up of 17 amino acids. V dropped 0 bases and J dropped 6 bases, with 20 bases sitting between them.

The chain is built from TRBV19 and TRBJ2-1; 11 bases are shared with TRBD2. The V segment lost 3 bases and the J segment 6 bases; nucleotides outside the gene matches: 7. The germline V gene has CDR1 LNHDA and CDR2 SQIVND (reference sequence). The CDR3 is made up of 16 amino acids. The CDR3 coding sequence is TGTGCCAGTAGTATCCTGTCTAGCGGGAGGCCCAATGAGCAGTTCTTC. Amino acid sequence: CASSILSSGRPNEQFF.